These 21 T cell receptor beta chains were all obtained from the same sample, sequenced in a study of blood T cell repertoires in COVID-19 (dated by TCRdb to 2020 to 2021). Library prep was done by the immunoSEQ multiplex PCR assay. In TCRdb, the immuneACCESS table is reduced to in-frame sequences with V and J assigned. These tables do not hold every clone; where another copy was compared, an unresolved V gene accounts for under half, and the others remain unexplained. This sample gives fewer than 90,000 clones in total; less than 80% of them show up just once. The top ten clones comprise around 4.5% of the sample. Sequencing was done on a sample of peripheral blood. The receptors come from a woman between 45 and 60 years old with acute or convalescent COVID-19.

The CDR3 spells CAWSVTENTEAFF. CDR3 in DNA: TGTGCCTGGAGTGTGACAGAGAACACTGAAGCTTTCTTT. The J gene is TRBJ1-1, the V gene TRBV30, with D maybe TRBD1 (5 bases). CDR3 length: 13 residues. CDR1 and CDR2 (germline): GTSNPN, SVGIG (reference sequence). The V gene lost 0 bases and the J gene lost 1 base, with 6 bases spanning the gap.

The chain combines TRBV30 with TRBJ2-7, with TRBD1 matching 8 bases. V was clipped by 2 bases and J by 0 bases; unmatched bases: 3. CDR1 is GTSNPN and CDR2 is SVGIG in the germline V gene (reference sequence). The CDR3 has 14 amino acids. The CDR3 region is CAWSRQGASYEQYF. CDR3 in DNA: TGTGCCTGGAGTCGGCAGGGGGCCTCCTACGAGCAGTACTTC. The full variable domain, in which reference TRBV30 and TRBJ2-7 provide the parts outside the CDR3, is SQTIHQWPATLVQPVGSPLSLECTVEGTSNPNLYWYRQAAGRGLQLLFYSVGIGQISSEVPQNLSASRPQDRQFILSSKKLLLSDSGFYLCAWSRQGASYEQYFGPGTRLTVT.

CDR3 protein: CASSLFLRTGELFF. As DNA, the CDR3 is TGTGCCAGCAGTTTATTTCTGAGGACCGGGGAGCTGTTTTTT. The gene calls are TRBV28 and TRBJ2-2; D is unclear. Germline CDR1 reads MDHEN; CDR2 reads SYDVKM. The CDR3 has 14 residues. The ends were cut back, 1 base at V and 5 bases at J, with 8 bases in the middle. Combining the CDR3 with reference TRBV28 and TRBJ2-2 gives the whole variable domain DVKVTQSSRYLVKRTGEKVFLECVQDMDHENMFWYRQDPGLGLRLIYFSYDVKMKEKGDIPEGYSVSREKKERFSLILESASTNQTSMYLCASSLFLRTGELFFGEGSRLTVL.

This chain joins TRBV6-6 and TRBJ1-2, with D unresolved. The germline CDR1 and CDR2 sequences are MNHNY and SVGAGI (reference sequence). The germline V and J ends were trimmed by 7 bases and 8 bases, with 11 bases remaining between them. This CDR3 contains 11 residues. The DNA for the CDR3 is TGTGCCAGCAATTCAGGTGGGGGCTACACCTTC. It yields the protein CASNSGGGYTF.

This clone was observed once. The chain carries TRBV7-9 and TRBJ1-2; a possible D gene is TRBD1 (6 bases). This CDR3 region has 14 residues. CDR1 and CDR2 from the germline V gene are SEHNR and FQNEAQ (reference sequence). With 5 bases removed from V and 3 bases from J, the gap between germline ends came to 13 bases. The CDR3 here is CASSPSDSHYGYTF. The CDR3 nucleotides read TGTGCCAGCAGCCCGTCGGACAGCCACTATGGCTACACCTTC.

The chain has TRBV27 and TRBJ1-6, with D perhaps TRBD1 (6 bases). Germline CDR1 reads MNHEY; CDR2 reads SMNVEV (reference sequence). CDR3 length equals 15 residues. Between the trimmed V and J ends, which lost 4 bases and 13 bases, there was a span of 20 bases. CDR3 sequence: CASSWTGTLRSPLHF. The DNA for the CDR3 is TGTGCCAGCAGTTGGACCGGGACACTGCGATCGCCCCTCCACTTT.

The V call is TRBV20-1, the J call TRBJ1-1; D gene uncertain. Trimming took 7 bases from V and 1 from J, leaving 4 bases between them. The CDR3 contains 10 residues. Germline V CDR1 and CDR2: DFQATT, SNEGSKA (reference sequence). CDR3 bases: TGCAGTGGAGCGAACACTGAAGCTTTCTTT. This gives the protein CSGANTEAFF.

There are a few counts of this clone. For the CDR3, the DNA is TGTGCCAGCAGTCCCTTCTCTGGAAACACCATATATTTT. Protein: CASSPFSGNTIYF. The chain has TRBV27 and TRBJ1-3; D call uncertain. The V gene's germline CDR1 is MNHEY and CDR2 SMNVEV (reference sequence). The CDR3 is 13 residues long. V was cut by 5 bases and J by 0 bases, with 5 bases left in between.

The chain combines TRBV5-1 with TRBJ2-1; TRBD2 matches 9 bases. CDR3 length equals 16 residues. V trimming: 0 bases; J trimming: 5 bases; junction bases outside the gene matches: 6. Germline V CDR1 and CDR2: SGHRS, YFSETQ. CDR3 amino acids: CASSLGLASGDNEQFF. The DNA of the CDR3 is TGCGCCAGCAGCTTGGGATTGGCTAGCGGGGACAATGAGCAGTTCTTC.

The chain is built from TRBV5-1 and TRBJ2-2; 9 bases are a match to TRBD2. V was clipped by 4 bases and J by 5 bases; unmatched bases: 9. Germline CDR1 reads SGHRS; CDR2 reads YFSETQ. CDR3 size: 16 residues. The CDR3 loop reads CASSRGASGETGELFF. The DNA for the CDR3 is TGCGCCAGCAGCCGGGGGGCTAGCGGGGAGACCGGGGAGCTGTTTTTT.

This clone was observed a few times. The chain combines TRBV4-1 with TRBJ1-4, with a weak D call TRBD1 (5 bases). The CDR3 length is 15 residues. V was trimmed by 0 bases and J by 4 bases, leaving 9 bases between them. Germline CDR1 and CDR2: MGHRA and YSYEKL. Written as DNA, the CDR3 is TGCGCCAGCAGCCAAGATGGGCAGGGTAATGAAAAACTGTTTTTT. Translating it yields CASSQDGQGNEKLFF.

The chain couples TRBV11-1 to TRBJ1-4, with TRBD1 matching over 8 bases. The V gene's germline CDR1 is SGHAT and CDR2 FQDESV (reference sequence). Trimming removed 5 bases from V and 7 bases from J; junction bases left unmatched: 9. The CDR3 extends over 15 amino acids. The CDR3 region is CASSRTGGIGEKLFF. CDR3 nucleotides: TGTGCCAGCAGCCGTACAGGGGGTATTGGTGAAAAACTGTTTTTT.

The chain recombines TRBV5-4 with TRBJ2-3, with 8 bases lining up with TRBD1. Germline CDR1 SGHNT, CDR2 YYREEE (reference sequence). This CDR3 has 14 amino acids. J was trimmed by 2 bases and V by 6 bases; bases with no gene match: 5. DNA for the CDR3: TGTGCCAGCACCCTCCAGGGGGCCACAGATACGCAGTATTTT. This sequence encodes CASTLQGATDTQYF. The full variable domain, its missing parts supplied by reference TRBV5-4 and TRBJ2-3, is ETGVTQSPTHLIKTRGQQVTLRCSSQSGHNTVSWYQQALGQGPQFIFQYYREEENGRGNFPPRFSGLQFPNYSSELNVNALELDDSALYLCASTLQGATDTQYFGPGTRLTVL.

The chain employs TRBV28 and TRBJ1-2, with 10 bases fitting TRBD1. Losses at the gene ends were 6 bases for V and 7 bases for J; bases not matched to a gene: 20. The germline V gene has CDR1 MDHEN and CDR2 SYDVKM. The CDR3 is 18 residues long. CDR3 in amino acids: CASRPNSGSGQGVGGYTF. In nucleotides, the CDR3 is TGTGCCAGCAGGCCGAACTCCGGAAGTGGACAGGGGGTAGGTGGCTACACCTTC.

The chain recombines TRBV30 with TRBJ1-3, with D unresolved. Germline CDR1 reads GTSNPN; CDR2 reads SVGIG (reference sequence). The V and J ends lost 2 bases and 3 bases respectively, with 5 bases between them. CDR3 length equals 12 residues. The CDR3 DNA reads TGTGCCTGGAGTCAGCGTGGAAACACCATATATTTT. This gives the protein CAWSQRGNTIYF.

J is TRBJ1-2 and V is TRBV9, with 9 bases aligning to TRBD1. The CDR3 totals 15 residues. Germline values: CDR1 SGDLS, CDR2 YYNGEE. Trimming took 0 bases from V and 5 from J; bases not matched to a gene: 5. The CDR3 loop reads CASSVAQGAGYGYTF. CDR3 in DNA: TGTGCCAGCAGCGTAGCACAGGGGGCCGGATATGGCTACACCTTC. The full variable domain, with the rest looked up from reference TRBV9 and TRBJ1-2, is DSGVTQTPKHLITATGQRVTLRCSPRSGDLSVYWYQQSLDQGLQFLIQYYNGEERAKGNILERFSAQQFPDLHSELNLSSLELGDSALYFCASSVAQGAGYGYTFGSGTRLTVV.

The CDR3 bases are TGTGCCAGCAGGGGGACAGGGTCAACCGGGGAGCTGTTTTTT. It encodes CASRGTGSTGELFF. The chain uses TRBV6-5 and TRBJ2-2; 9 bases line up with TRBD1. The ends lost 6 bases at V and 5 bases at J; junction bases unmatched: 4. This CDR3 spans 14 amino acids. Germline V gene sequence: CDR1 MNHEY, CDR2 SVGAGI.

The chain carries TRBV6-2 or TRBV6-3 and TRBJ2-1; perhaps TRBD2 as D (6 bases). Trimming shortened V by 2 bases and J by 4 bases, and 12 bases separated the two germline ends. The CDR3 consists of 15 residues. The V gene's germline CDR1 is MNHEY and CDR2 SVGEGT. The CDR3 bases are TGTGCCAGCAGTTACGGATTTGGAGGGTACAATGAGCAGTTCTTC. Translation: CASSYGFGGYNEQFF.

V is TRBV19 and J is TRBJ1-2, with no clear D. Germline CDR1 and CDR2: LNHDA and SQIVND (reference sequence). Trimming pared 8 bases from V and 7 bases from J, leaving 17 bases between. The CDR3 has 13 residues. This chain's CDR3 is CASVSVLGLGYTF. The CDR3 DNA reads as TGTGCCAGTGTCTCCGTCCTCGGACTTGGCTACACCTTC. The full variable domain, in which reference TRBV19 and TRBJ1-2 provide the parts outside the CDR3, is DGGITQSPKYLFRKEGQNVTLSCEQNLNHDAMYWYRQDPGQGLRLIYYSQIVNDFQKGDIAEGYSVSREKKESFPLTVTSAQKNPTAFYLCASVSVLGLGYTFGSGTRLTVV.

The chain combines TRBV9 with TRBJ1-6; possible D gene TRBD1, 5 bases. V was pared by 3 bases and J by 9 bases, with 19 bases between. Germline CDR1 SGDLS, CDR2 YYNGEE. CDR3 length: 16 residues. CDR3 protein: CASSASWTPVTSPLHF. The CDR3 DNA reads as TGTGCCAGCAGCGCCTCTTGGACACCCGTTACTTCACCCCTCCACTTT.

The chain uses TRBV28 and TRBJ1-3, with D perhaps TRBD1 (6 bases). The CDR3 length is 15 residues. V lost 8 bases to trimming and J lost 0 bases, with 14 bases between them. Germline-derived CDR1 and CDR2 are MDHEN and SYDVKM. This CDR3 is CASATMGASGNTIYF. The CDR3 region has the DNA TGTGCCAGCGCAACTATGGGGGCCTCTGGAAACACCATATATTTT.